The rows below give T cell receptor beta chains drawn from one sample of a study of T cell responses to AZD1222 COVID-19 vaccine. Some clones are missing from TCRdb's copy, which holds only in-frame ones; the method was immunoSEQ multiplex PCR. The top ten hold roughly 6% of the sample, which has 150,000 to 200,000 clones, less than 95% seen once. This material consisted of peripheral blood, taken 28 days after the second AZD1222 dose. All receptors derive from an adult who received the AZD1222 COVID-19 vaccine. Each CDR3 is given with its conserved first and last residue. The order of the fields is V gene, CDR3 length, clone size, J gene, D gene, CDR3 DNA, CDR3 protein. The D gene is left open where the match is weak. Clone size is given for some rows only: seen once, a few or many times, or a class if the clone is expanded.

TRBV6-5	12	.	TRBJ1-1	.	TGTGCCAGCGAGGCAGGGAACACTGAAGCTTTCTTT	CASEAGNTEAFF
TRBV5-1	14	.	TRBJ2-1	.	TGCGCCAGCAGGTGGGCTAGCGACATCAATGAGCAGTTCTTC	CASRWASDINEQFF
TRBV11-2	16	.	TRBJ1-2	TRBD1	TGTGCCAGCAGCTCCAGGGGGAGGGGTGGGATCTATGGCTACACCTTC	CASSSRGRGGIYGYTF
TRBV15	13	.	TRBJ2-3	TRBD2	TGTGCCACCGGGGGGGTGTTCGAGGATACGCAGTATTTT	CATGGVFEDTQYF
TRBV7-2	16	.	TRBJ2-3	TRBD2	TGTGCCAGCAGTTTAACTAGCGGGAGAGTCAAAGATACGCAGTATTTT	CASSLTSGRVKDTQYF
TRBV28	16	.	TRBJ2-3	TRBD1	TGTGCCAGCAGTAGAACAGGGGGCGCGTGGGGAGATACGCAGTATTTT	CASSRTGGAWGDTQYF
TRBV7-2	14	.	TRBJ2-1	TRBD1	TGTGCCAGCAGCCCCCAGACAGGGAACAATGAGCAGTTCTTC	CASSPQTGNNEQFF
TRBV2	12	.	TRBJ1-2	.	TGTGCCAGCAGTGAAGCAGGGGTGGGCTACACCTTC	CASSEAGVGYTF
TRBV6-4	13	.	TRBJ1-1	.	TGTGCCAGCAGTTTCGACGGGAACACTGAAGCTTTCTTT	CASSFDGNTEAFF
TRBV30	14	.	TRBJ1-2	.	TGTGCCTGGAGTGTACATGTCTTGAACTATGGCTACACCTTC	CAWSVHVLNYGYTF
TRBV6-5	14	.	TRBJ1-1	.	TGTGCCAGCAGTTACTCGGGCAAGGGCCATGAAGCTTTCTTT	CASSYSGKGHEAFF
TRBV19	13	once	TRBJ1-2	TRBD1	TGTGCCAGTAGCCCGGGACAGCCCTATGGCTACACCTTC	CASSPGQPYGYTF
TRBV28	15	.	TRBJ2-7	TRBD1	TGTGCCAGCAGTGGGACAGGGAGAGCCTCCTACGAGCAGTACTTC	CASSGTGRASYEQYF
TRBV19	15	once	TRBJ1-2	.	TGTGCCAGTAGTATAGCTGAAGGGGGTAACTATGGCTACACCTTC	CASSIAEGGNYGYTF
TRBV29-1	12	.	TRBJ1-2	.	TGCAGCGTTGAACAGGCTAACTATGGCTACACCTTC	CSVEQANYGYTF
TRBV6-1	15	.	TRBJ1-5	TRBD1	TGTGCCAGCAGTGAACAGGGACAGTCCAATCAGCCCCAGCATTTT	CASSEQGQSNQPQHF
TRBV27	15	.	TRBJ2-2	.	TGTGCCAGCAGTCCGCAGACAGGGAACACCGGGGAGCTGTTTTTT	CASSPQTGNTGELFF
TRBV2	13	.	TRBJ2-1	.	TGTGCCATCAGGGCCAATACGGACAATGAGCAGTTCTTC	CAIRANTDNEQFF
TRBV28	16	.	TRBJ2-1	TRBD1	TGTGCCAGCAGTTCAGGGGGCAGGGACAGAAACAATGAGCAGTTCTTC	CASSSGGRDRNNEQFF
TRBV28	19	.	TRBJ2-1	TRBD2	TGTGCCAGCAGTCCATACGGGACTAGCGGGAGAGCTGCCTACAATGAGCAGTTCTTC	CASSPYGTSGRAAYNEQFF